The text below deals with one T cell receptor (beta chain). As yet, its antigen is unknown. TCRdb used MiXCR to reprocess the RT-PCR reads, holding one entry per CDR3 protein. The sample shows about 720 distinct CDR3 sequences, 85% to 95% of them seen only once. This sample stems from a study of yellow fever vaccine responses in identical twins. The study's findings and limits: Twin vaccine T cell responses reportedly seemed partly convergent, partly personalized.

V gave up 7 bases and J gave up 3 bases; unmatched junction bases: 6. The CDR3 contains 15 residues. Germline V gene sequence: CDR1 SNHLY, CDR2 FYNNEI. The TCR comes from a woman in her late teens or twenties who received the yellow fever vaccine. V is TRBV2 and J is TRBJ2-7, with 13 bases identical to TRBD2. The sample was T cells from blood (PBMCs), unsorted or a sorted subset (not recorded which), taken before or after yellow fever vaccination (not recorded which). DNA for the CDR3: TGTGCCAGCAAGGCCGGACTAGCGGGGGTCTACGAGCAGTACTTC. Protein product: CASKAGLAGVYEQYF.